Listed here is a single TCR beta chain. Its target is not known. These data belong to a study of T cell responses to AZD1222 COVID-19 vaccine. Germline assignment: CDR1 LGHDT and CDR2 YNNKEL (reference sequence). The V and J ends lost 4 bases and 6 bases, in that order; junction bases with no gene match: 7. This CDR3 is 15 amino acids long. Assay: immunoSEQ multiplex PCR; the TCRdb copy retains only in-frame clones and omits some. The data show about 140,000 clones, 89% seen once. Study outcomes and limitations: Spike-specific TCR depth and breadth grew after two AZD1222 doses. Repertoires in all cases were sampled only once the peak T cell response had passed. Targeting of unmutated variant regions was reportedly seen in nearly half of spike-specific TCRs. Among the donors, most were white British and more were female, and clonal diversity was possibly underestimated.

The sequencing used peripheral blood, collected on day 0 of AZD1222 vaccination. The sequence derives from an adult in good health. The V call is TRBV3-1 (or the pseudogene TRBV3-2), the J call TRBJ1-4; 8 nucleotides align to TRBD1. CDR3 sequence (DNA): TGTGCCAGCAGCCCTCACGACAGGGGCGATGAAAAACTGTTTTTT. Translating gives CASSPHDRGDEKLFF.